Shown below are 5 T cell receptor beta chains from a single sample sequenced in a study of early T cells in non-severe SARS-CoV-2 infection. Each CDR3 protein is one row after TCRdb ran MiXCR on the 5' RACE reads. The data show approximately 49,000 distinct CDR3 sequences, approximately 10% seen once. The material sequenced was whole blood. The receptors originated from an adult who was a healthcare worker with PCR-confirmed SARS-CoV-2 infection or an uninfected control (not recorded which).

In this sample, this clonotype turned up many times. The chain joins TRBV28 to TRBJ2-7; 7 positions match TRBD2. The V and J ends lost 3 bases and 1 base, in that order; junction bases with no gene match: 9. The CDR3 spans 16 residues. CDR1 is MDHEN, CDR2 SYDVKM, per germline. The CDR3 nucleotides read TGTGCCAGCAGTTTCACCCTTAGCGGGCTTTCCTACGAGCAGTACTTC. It codes for CASSFTLSGLSYEQYF.

This clonotype was counted between two and nine times. The chain employs TRBV10-3 and TRBJ2-7; D is unresolved. In germline, CDR1 is ENHRY, CDR2 SYGVKD. V shed 6 bases and J shed 3 bases, with 9 bases lying between them. CDR3 size: 12 residues. The CDR3 bases are TGTGCCATCAGCGCGGACGGCTACGAGCAGTACTTC. Protein sequence: CAISADGYEQYF.

This clonotype has just one count. J is TRBJ1-2 and V is TRBV29-1, with TRBD1 identical over 8 bases. The CDR3 spans 11 residues. The germline gives CDR1 SQVTM, CDR2 ANQGSEA. V trimming: 4 bases; J trimming: 7 bases; junction bases outside the gene matches: 2. CDR3 nucleotide sequence: TGCAGCGTTGGGACAGGGATTGGCTACACCTTC. This sequence encodes CSVGTGIGYTF.

This clonotype was seen repeatedly, ten times or more. The V and J genes are TRBV19 and TRBJ1-5; D possibly corresponds to TRBD1 (5 bases). The CDR3 consists of 14 residues. Germline lookup yields CDR1 LNHDA and CDR2 SQIVND (reference sequence). V was cut by 8 bases and J by 7 bases, with 18 bases left in between. CDR3 sequence (DNA): TGTGCCAGTCAGCGCATCCAGGGACTACAGCCCCAGCATTTT. Its protein is CASQRIQGLQPQHF.

The sample holds a few counts of this clonotype. This chain uses TRBV20-1 with TRBJ1-2; 8 bases line up with TRBD1. The V and J ends lost 5 bases and 4 bases, in that order; junction bases with no gene match: 6. There are 13 residues in the CDR3. Germline loops: CDR1 DFQATT, CDR2 SNEGSKA (reference sequence). The CDR3 here is CSAGGQAGYGYTF. CDR3 DNA: TGCAGTGCTGGGGGACAGGCGGGCTATGGCTACACCTTC.